The 14 T cell receptor beta chains in this list originate from one sample, sequenced in a study of cytomegalovirus exposure and HLA in healthy donors. Both 60 Vbeta primers and 13 Jbeta primers went into the PCR. Method: immunoSEQ multiplex PCR; TCRdb's copy keeps in-frame clones and lacks some. The profile covers approximately 170,000 clones, with approximately 77% appearing a single time and about 7.4% taken by the ten largest. The sequencing sample was made of PBMCs. Source of these receptors: a male donor in good health and CMV-seropositive.

The chain uses TRBV5-4 and TRBJ2-5; 10 bases align to TRBD2. The tail of the sequence fits TRBJ2-7 better, so the J call may be wrong. This CDR3 region has 15 residues. Germline values: CDR1 SGHNT, CDR2 YYREEE (reference sequence). CDR3 sequence (DNA): TGTGCCAGCAGCTTGGGGAGCGGGGGGGTCTACGAGCAGTACTTC. Translating it yields CASSLGSGGVYEQYF.

With regard to this clone: The same CDR3 also results from other DNA sequences found in this sample. The gene calls are TRBV7-9 and TRBJ1-1; D is unresolved. V was pared by 1 base and J by 5 bases, with 11 bases between. This CDR3 comprises 14 residues. The germline V gene encodes CDR1 SEHNR and CDR2 FQNEAQ (reference sequence). The CDR3 region is CASSLGGGGTEAFF. The CDR3 nucleotides read TGTGCCAGCAGCTTAGGAGGCGGAGGAACTGAAGCTTTCTTT.

To note about this clone: The junction does not match germline at one end; this may be a read error. V and J are TRBV27 and TRBJ1-6, with D unresolved. The CDR3 is 16 amino acids. From germline, CDR1 is MNHEY and CDR2 SMNVEV (reference sequence). The CDR3 nucleotides are TGTGCCAGCAGTCTATCACGACTGGAGGGAAATTCACCCCTCCACTTT. This sequence encodes CASSLSRLEGNSPLHF.

This clone has just a few counts. As DNA, the CDR3 is TGTGCCAGCAGTCCGTCCGGGCGGGGCTACGAGCAGTACTTC. This sequence encodes CASSPSGRGYEQYF. This chain connects TRBV6-5 to TRBJ2-7, with a possible D match to TRBD2 (6 bases). Germline loops: CDR1 MNHEY, CDR2 SVGAGI. This CDR3 spans 14 amino acids. V dropped 5 bases and J dropped 3 bases, with 14 bases sitting between them.

The chain uses TRBV12-5 and TRBJ1-1; perhaps TRBD1 as D (6 bases). V lost 2 bases to trimming and J lost 0 bases, with 10 bases between them. Per germline, CDR1 LGHNT and CDR2 FRNRAP. The CDR3 runs to 15 residues. The CDR3 reads CASGLPAGVNTEAFF. For the CDR3, the DNA is TGTGCTAGTGGTTTGCCGGCAGGGGTGAACACTGAAGCTTTCTTT.

This chain links TRBV28 with TRBJ1-2; D is undetermined. Germline assignment: CDR1 MDHEN and CDR2 SYDVKM. The V end lost 2 bases, the J end lost 6 bases, and 10 bases lay between the germline ends. The CDR3 covers 13 residues. The CDR3 spells CASSLPPQDGYTF. The CDR3 region has the DNA TGTGCCAGCAGTTTACCCCCCCAGGATGGCTACACCTTC.

This clone was observed once. CDR3 DNA sequence: TGTGCCAGCAGACTAGCGGGGGCCGATGCCTACGAGCAGTACTTC. This encodes CASRLAGADAYEQYF. The chain links TRBV6-1 to TRBJ2-7; TRBD2 agrees at 11 bases. J gave up 2 bases and V 6 bases, and 6 bases lay outside the gene matches. Germline assignment: CDR1 MNHNS and CDR2 SASEGT. The CDR3 runs to 15 residues.

V is TRBV7-9 and J is TRBJ2-7; 7 positions match TRBD1. V shed 8 bases, J shed 1 base, and the junction held 2 bases outside the gene matches. This CDR3 comprises 12 residues. Germline CDR1 reads SEHNR; CDR2 reads FQNEAQ (reference sequence). This CDR3 reads CASSGQSYEQYF. CDR3 nucleotide sequence: TGTGCCAGCTCGGGACAGTCCTACGAGCAGTACTTC. The full variable domain, rest sourced from reference TRBV7-9 and TRBJ2-7, is DTGVSQNPRHKITKRGQNVTFRCDPISEHNRLYWYRQTLGQGPEFLTYFQNEAQLEKSRLLSDRFSAERPKGSFSTLEIQRTEQGDSAMYLCASSGQSYEQYFGPGTRLTVT.

The chain uses TRBV4-1 and TRBJ2-2, with D unclear. Germline CDR1 MGHRA, CDR2 YSYEKL. The length of the CDR3 is 11 residues. The V and J ends lost 0 bases and 11 bases respectively, with 4 bases between them. The chain's CDR3 is CASSQEAELFF. As DNA, the CDR3 is TGCGCCAGCAGCCAAGAGGCTGAGCTGTTTTTT.

Here the CDR3 reads CASSQGVRETQYF. CDR3 bases: TGCGCCAGCAGCCAAGGGGTCAGGGAGACCCAGTACTTC. The chain recombines TRBV4-3 with TRBJ2-5; no definite D call. This CDR3 contains 13 residues. V shed 1 base and J shed 5 bases, with 8 bases lying between them. CDR1 LGHNA and CDR2 YSLEER come from the germline V gene.

The chain couples TRBV9 to TRBJ2-7, with 9 bases lining up with TRBD1. Per germline, CDR1 SGDLS and CDR2 YYNGEE. This CDR3 comprises 15 residues. The J segment lost 5 bases and the V segment lost 0 bases, leaving 6 bases of the junction unmatched. CDR3 region: CASSVEDRGWDEQYF. The CDR3 coding sequence is TGTGCCAGCAGCGTAGAGGACAGGGGATGGGACGAGCAGTACTTC. Using reference TRBV9 and TRBJ2-7 for the parts outside the CDR3, the full variable domain is DSGVTQTPKHLITATGQRVTLRCSPRSGDLSVYWYQQSLDQGLQFLIQYYNGEERAKGNILERFSAQQFPDLHSELNLSSLELGDSALYFCASSVEDRGWDEQYFGPGTRLTVT.

There are a few counts of this clone. The genes are TRBV9 and TRBJ2-2, with 7 bases that match TRBD1. With V trimmed by 1 base and J by 1 base, 1 base remained unmatched. The CDR3 totals 15 residues. Germline V gene lookup returns CDR1 SGDLS and CDR2 YYNGEE. The chain's CDR3 is CASSVSGGNTGELFF. The CDR3 nucleotides are TGTGCCAGCAGCGTATCAGGGGGGAACACCGGGGAGCTGTTTTTT.

The chain is built from TRBV5-8 and TRBJ2-3; 7 positions match TRBD2. V gave up 1 base and J gave up 8 bases; unmatched junction bases: 4. Germline CDR1 reads SGHTS; CDR2 reads YDEGEE. This CDR3 has 13 residues. The CDR3: CASSLSGRGTQYF. In DNA, the CDR3 is TGTGCCAGCAGCTTGTCGGGGAGGGGTACGCAGTATTTT.

This sequence joins TRBV15 and TRBJ1-3, with D perhaps matching TRBD1 (6 bases). CDR3 length: 15 residues. Germline V lookup: CDR1 LNHNV, CDR2 YYDKDF (reference sequence). V was clipped by 3 bases and J by 4 bases, with 13 bases between them. DNA for the CDR3: TGTGCCACCAGCAGGCCGGACAGAGCAGGAAACACCATATATTTT. It specifies CATSRPDRAGNTIYF.